This T cell receptor (beta chain) originates from a study of OX40 agonist ivuxolimab in advanced cancers. V lost 6 bases to trimming and J lost 12 bases; unmatched junction nucleotides: 6. Germline V lookup: CDR1 MDHEN, CDR2 SYDVKM. The CDR3 length is 11 residues. Only in-frame clones appear in the TCRdb table, and some are missing; sequencing was by immunoSEQ multiplex PCR. The profile shows roughly 97,000 clones, 86% of them singletons. This sequence joins TRBV28 and TRBJ2-7; the match to TRBD2 covers 9 bases. This receptor was identified in an adult with an advanced solid tumor such as melanoma, head and neck, liver or kidney cancer. The sample in question was CD4+ or CD8+ T cells sorted from blood, obtained in a trial of the OX40 agonist ivuxolimab. CDR3 protein: CASSQGLAAYF. The CDR3 nucleotides read TGTGCCAGCAGCCAGGGACTAGCCGCGTACTTC. The full variable domain, in which reference TRBV28 and TRBJ2-7 provide the parts outside the CDR3, is DVKVTQSSRYLVKRTGEKVFLECVQDMDHENMFWYRQDPGLGLRLIYFSYDVKMKEKGDIPEGYSVSREKKERFSLILESASTNQTSMYLCASSQGLAAYFGPGTRLTVT.